One sample yielded the 27 T cell receptor beta chains listed below, sequenced in a study of cytotoxic CD8 clonotypes in ibrutinib-treated CLL. The data were produced by immunoSEQ multiplex PCR, yet TCRdb's version contains in-frame clones alone and is incomplete. The table includes around 250,000 clones, 60% to 75% detected once. This specimen was PBMCs, taken after 24 months of ibrutinib treatment. The origin of the receptors is a human donor with chronic lymphocytic leukemia.

This clone appeared once. The genes are TRBV21-1 and TRBJ2-3. TRBV21-1 is a recognized pseudogene. The CDR3 consists of 16 residues. The CDR3: CASSTNSRGEPDTQYF. Here the CDR3 DNA reads TGTGCCAGCAGCACCAACTCTAGGGGAGAGCCAGATACGCAGTATTTT.

J is TRBJ2-7 and V is TRBV9; TRBD1 might be the D (5 bases). V was clipped by 0 bases and J by 4 bases, with 11 bases between them. CDR1 and CDR2 (germline): SGDLS, YYNGEE. CDR3 length: 14 amino acids. CDR3 region: CASSVGLPGYEQYF. The CDR3 DNA reads as TGTGCCAGCAGCGTAGGACTCCCAGGGTACGAGCAGTACTTC. The full variable domain, in which reference TRBV9 and TRBJ2-7 provide the parts outside the CDR3, is DSGVTQTPKHLITATGQRVTLRCSPRSGDLSVYWYQQSLDQGLQFLIQYYNGEERAKGNILERFSAQQFPDLHSELNLSSLELGDSALYFCASSVGLPGYEQYFGPGTRLTVT.

The chain recombines TRBV27 with TRBJ1-5; the D gene is possibly TRBD1 (5 bases). V shed 3 bases and J shed 12 bases, with 18 bases lying between them. The germline gives CDR1 MNHEY, CDR2 SMNVEV (reference sequence). There are 14 residues in the CDR3. In DNA, the CDR3 is TGTGCCAGCAGTTTCCGGTTCGAGCGGGGGGTCCAGCATTTT. Its protein product is CASSFRFERGVQHF.

The J gene is TRBJ2-1, the V gene TRBV7-3; 7 nucleotides align to TRBD1. Germline loops: CDR1 SGHTA, CDR2 FQGTGA. V lost 5 bases, J lost 3 bases, and 7 bases stayed unmatched. This CDR3 comprises 15 residues. Here the CDR3 DNA reads TGTGCCAGCAGCCAAACAGGGGTGAACTACAATGAGCAGTTCTTC. This translates into CASSQTGVNYNEQFF.

The J gene is TRBJ1-5, the V gene TRBV6-6, with 8 nucleotides matching TRBD1. This CDR3 has 14 amino acids. Trimming cost V 6 bases and J 5 bases; bases outside gene matches: 6. Looked up from germline, CDR1 is MNHNY and CDR2 is SVGAGI (reference sequence). The CDR3 bases are TGTGCCAGCAGCCCGGACAGGGCTTATCAGCCCCAGCATTTT. Its protein product is CASSPDRAYQPQHF.

The chain recombines TRBV28 with TRBJ2-7; possible D gene TRBD2, 6 bases. The CDR3 has 14 amino acids. Trimming took 7 bases from V and 7 from J, leaving 20 bases between them. From germline, CDR1 is MDHEN and CDR2 SYDVKM. The CDR3 nucleotides read TGTGCCAGCACCTCCGGGACTGCACCTTGGGAGCAGTACTTC. It specifies CASTSGTAPWEQYF.

The V gene is TRBV4-3, the J gene TRBJ1-5; unclear D gene. Germline values: CDR1 LGHNA, CDR2 YSLEER. With 0 bases removed from V and 5 bases from J, the gap between germline ends came to 8 bases. The CDR3 runs to 14 residues. The CDR3 DNA reads TGCGCCAGCAGCCAAGATCCAGGTTATCAGCCCCAGCATTTT. Encoded protein: CASSQDPGYQPQHF.

The chain is built from TRBV25-1 and TRBJ2-5, with a possible D match to TRBD1 (6 bases). The CDR3 consists of 15 residues. V was cut by 7 bases and J by 5 bases, with 20 bases left in between. Germline CDR1 reads MGHDK; CDR2 reads SYGVNS. The CDR3 here is CASKKGVKPWETQYF. The CDR3 region has the DNA TGTGCCAGCAAAAAGGGGGTAAAACCGTGGGAGACCCAGTACTTC.

The J gene is TRBJ2-1, the V gene TRBV29-1, with 8 bases matching TRBD2. CDR1 is SQVTM and CDR2 is ANQGSEA in the germline V gene. J gave up 2 bases and V 3 bases, and 6 bases lay outside the gene matches. CDR3 length: 15 residues. DNA of the CDR3: TGCAGCGTTGATTTGGGGACTAGTACCTACAATGAGCAGTTCTTC. Protein product: CSVDLGTSTYNEQFF.

The V gene is TRBV15, the J gene TRBJ2-2, with D unclear. Germline V lookup: CDR1 LNHNV, CDR2 YYDKDF (reference sequence). The germline V and J ends were trimmed by 0 bases and 3 bases, with 5 bases remaining between them. The CDR3 consists of 14 residues. Here the CDR3 DNA reads TGTGCCACCAGCAGAGAAAGATACACCGGGGAGCTGTTTTTT. This encodes CATSRERYTGELFF.

The chain has TRBV25-1 and TRBJ2-2, with D tentatively TRBD1 (6 bases). The V and J ends lost 3 bases and 5 bases respectively, with 16 bases between them. Germline CDR1 MGHDK, CDR2 SYGVNS. This CDR3 region has 16 residues. In nucleotides, the CDR3 is TGTGCCAGCAGTGATCAAGCCAGGGGAAGGACCGGGGAGCTGTTTTTT. Its protein product is CASSDQARGRTGELFF.

The chain joins TRBV6-5 to TRBJ2-7; D tentatively reads TRBD1 or TRBD2 (5 bases each). The germline V gene encodes CDR1 MNHEY and CDR2 SVGAGI. This CDR3 is built from 15 residues. The V gene lost 6 bases and the J gene lost 5 bases, with 20 bases spanning the gap. DNA for the CDR3: TGTGCCAGCAGCCGCACCCGGGGCAGCGGTGACGAGCAGTACTTC. It specifies CASSRTRGSGDEQYF.

This rearrangement joins TRBV11-2 to TRBJ1-1; D gene unclear. Between the trimmed V and J ends, which lost 0 bases and 0 bases, there was a span of 8 bases. In germline, CDR1 is SGHAT, CDR2 FQNNGV. The CDR3 contains 15 residues. The CDR3 is CASSLDQRMNTEAFF. The CDR3 coding sequence is TGTGCCAGCAGCTTAGATCAACGGATGAACACTGAAGCTTTCTTT.

The V and J genes are TRBV9 and TRBJ2-3; no definite D call. This CDR3 is 13 amino acids long. V was shortened by 4 bases and J by 2 bases, with 8 bases between the two germline ends. The V gene's germline CDR1 is SGDLS and CDR2 YYNGEE. CDR3 sequence reads: CASSSVYTDTQYF. CDR3 in DNA: TGTGCCAGCAGCTCAGTATACACAGATACGCAGTATTTT.

This clone was observed once. The V and J genes are TRBV6-6 and TRBJ2-7; D uncertain. V lost 4 bases and J 0 bases, leaving 4 bases between the germline ends. Germline CDR1 is MNHNY and CDR2 is SVGAGI (reference sequence). The CDR3 sequence is 12 residues long. The CDR3 coding sequence is TGTGCCAGCAGTTCCATCTCCTACGAGCAGTACTTC. Its translation is CASSSISYEQYF.

The rearrangement joins TRBV27 to TRBJ2-7, with 7 bases lining up with TRBD2. Germline V CDR1 and CDR2: MNHEY, SMNVEV (reference sequence). This CDR3 spans 17 amino acids. V was pared by 2 bases and J by 4 bases, with 14 bases of the junction left unmatched. CDR3 loop: CASSLPGEASGIYEQYF. The CDR3 DNA sequence: TGTGCCAGCAGTTTACCGGGAGAGGCTAGCGGTATTTACGAGCAGTACTTC.

The chain is built from TRBV6-1 and TRBJ1-1; 7 nucleotides line up with TRBD1. Per the germline V gene, CDR1 is MNHNS and CDR2 is SASEGT. V lost 1 base, J lost 6 bases, and 5 bases stayed unmatched. The CDR3 extends over 14 amino acids. The CDR3 is CASSEETGIAEAFF. The CDR3 DNA sequence: TGTGCCAGCAGTGAAGAGACAGGGATCGCTGAAGCTTTCTTT.

The V and J genes are TRBV7-9 and TRBJ1-1, with a tentative D call TRBD1 (5 bases). Germline CDR1 reads SEHNR; CDR2 reads FQNEAQ (reference sequence). V shed 4 bases and J shed 1 base, with 10 bases lying between them. The length of the CDR3 is 14 residues. The CDR3 sequence: CASSSSDRNTEAFF. CDR3 nucleotides: TGTGCCAGCAGCTCTTCCGACAGGAACACTGAAGCTTTCTTT. The full variable domain, rest sourced from reference TRBV7-9 and TRBJ1-1, is DTGVSQNPRHKITKRGQNVTFRCDPISEHNRLYWYRQTLGQGPEFLTYFQNEAQLEKSRLLSDRFSAERPKGSFSTLEIQRTEQGDSAMYLCASSSSDRNTEAFFGQGTRLTVV.

This chain joins TRBV29-1 and TRBJ2-3; the D is unclear. Trimming left V 0 bases short and J 0 bases short, with 7 bases between. In germline, CDR1 is SQVTM, CDR2 ANQGSEA. The CDR3 covers 14 residues. The CDR3 loop is CSVEDSYSTDTQYF. The CDR3 nucleotides read TGCAGCGTTGAAGATTCTTACAGCACAGATACGCAGTATTTT.

This chain connects TRBV5-4 to TRBJ1-5; the D gene is possibly TRBD1 (5 bases). Trimming stripped 0 bases from V and 4 bases from J, with 8 bases between. Looked up from germline, CDR1 is SGHNT and CDR2 is YYREEE (reference sequence). The CDR3 runs 14 residues. CDR3 residues: CASSLDSGNQPQHF. CDR3 sequence (DNA): TGTGCCAGCAGCTTGGATTCAGGGAATCAGCCCCAGCATTTT. The full variable domain, with the rest looked up from reference TRBV5-4 and TRBJ1-5, is ETGVTQSPTHLIKTRGQQVTLRCSSQSGHNTVSWYQQALGQGPQFIFQYYREEENGRGNFPPRFSGLQFPNYSSELNVNALELDDSALYLCASSLDSGNQPQHFGDGTRLSIL.

The gene calls are TRBV28 and TRBJ2-7, with D maybe TRBD1 (6 bases). The CDR3 totals 14 residues. Germline V gene sequence: CDR1 MDHEN, CDR2 SYDVKM. V lost 5 bases and J 0 bases, leaving 11 bases between the germline ends. The CDR3 sequence: CASSQGTLSYEQYF. The CDR3 DNA is TGTGCCAGCAGTCAGGGGACGCTCTCCTACGAGCAGTACTTC.

The J gene is TRBJ1-2, the V gene TRBV7-9, with 7 positions matching TRBD1. Germline CDR1 reads SEHNR; CDR2 reads FQNEAQ (reference sequence). J lost 3 bases, V lost 0 bases, and 10 bases had no gene match. CDR3 length: 17 amino acids. CDR3 protein: CASSLALKGALDYGYTF. DNA of the CDR3: TGTGCCAGCAGCTTAGCGCTAAAGGGGGCGTTGGACTATGGCTACACCTTC.

This clone was found a few times. The CDR3 region is CAWALGGDGYTF. CDR3 nucleotides: TGTGCCTGGGCCCTAGGGGGCGATGGCTACACCTTC. The rearrangement links TRBV30 to TRBJ1-2, with 7 bases fitting TRBD1. Germline V gene lookup returns CDR1 GTSNPN and CDR2 SVGIG (reference sequence). The CDR3 is made up of 12 amino acids. Germline trimming cut 5 bases from V and 6 bases from J; bases unmatched to any gene: 6.

This clone appeared a few times. The chain employs TRBV7-2 and TRBJ2-5; D gene uncertain. V shed 5 bases and J shed 0 bases, with 4 bases lying between them. Germline-derived CDR1 and CDR2 are SGHTA and FQGNSA. This CDR3 spans 12 amino acids. The DNA of the CDR3 is TGTGCCAGCAGCATGTACCAAGAGACCCAGTACTTC. Its translation: CASSMYQETQYF.

This clone was observed a single time. This chain uses TRBV28 with TRBJ2-3, with D perhaps TRBD2 (5 bases). The length of the CDR3 is 15 residues. The germline gives CDR1 MDHEN, CDR2 SYDVKM. V lost 2 bases, J lost 0 bases, and 9 bases lay in between. The CDR3 spells CASSLDKRSTDTQYF. CDR3 sequence (DNA): TGTGCCAGCAGTTTAGATAAGCGGAGCACAGATACGCAGTATTTT.

J is TRBJ2-7 and V is TRBV7-2, with 7 nucleotides matching TRBD2. The CDR3 is made up of 14 amino acids. Trimming cost V 3 bases and J 2 bases; bases outside gene matches: 4. The germline CDR1 and CDR2 sequences are SGHTA and FQGNSA. In DNA form, the CDR3 reads TGTGCCAGCAGCTTCGGCGGGAGAACCTACGAGCAGTACTTC. Translated: CASSFGGRTYEQYF.

In its sample, this clone was seen once. The chain joins TRBV6-6 to TRBJ2-2, with TRBD1 identical over 10 bases. Per germline, CDR1 MNHNY and CDR2 SVGAGI (reference sequence). V lost 5 bases and J lost 2; bases outside the gene matches: 2. The CDR3 runs to 15 residues. CDR3 protein: CASSDRGPNTGELFF. Here the CDR3 DNA reads TGTGCCAGCAGTGACAGGGGGCCAAACACCGGGGAGCTGTTTTTT.